The entry that follows covers one TCR beta chain sequence. This clone was detected only a few times. It has no known antigen specificity. No base quality values were provided; no much bigger clone lies one nucleotide off. The sample is drawn from a study of blood T cell repertoires in COVID-19 (dated by TCRdb to between 2020 and 2021). General notes on the study: Samples covering the acute and convalescent phases of COVID-19 were provided by collaborators in the United States, Italy and Spain. Samples were obtained from the ongoing ImmuneRACE study (first 160 participants) and from 950 to 1,500 subjects provided by 6 global collaborators. Where available, HLA class I and class II types were taken from metadata supplied by the sample provider and were not determined by assay-based typing. Subjects who had been exposed to COVID-19, were actively infected with it, or had recovered from it provided the deeply sampled blood TCRbeta repertoires that made up the dataset. The prospective study material was composed of cDNA or gDNA derived from T cells, B-cell-depleted T cells, or PBMCs. The repertoires were released in a freely available public database meant as a resource for research on the immune response to SARS-CoV-2. Sample metadata almost always included a de-identified subject ID, COVID-19 status, age in years and sex.

Whole blood was collected in K2EDTA tubes by collaborating institutions according to the institutions' own protocols. For TCRbeta analysis, collaborators shipped samples in one of three forms: frozen whole blood, isolated PBMCs, or DNA extracted from either of those sample types. From the cysteine up to the phenylalanine, the CDR3 has a length of 10 residues. Of the read, only the CDR3 DNA is kept; its 30 bases are in frame from base 1. As encoded in the germline V gene, CDR1 is SQVTM while CDR2 is ANQGSEA. Trimming takes 6 bases from V and 3 bases from J, and the germline ends sit 5 bases apart. Here is what the overall study found, with its caveats: The quantity of clinical and demographic metadata differed by source and by participant and was supplied without curation.

TCRbeta CDR3 regions were amplified from genomic DNA using the immunoSEQ Assay, a bias-controlled multiplex PCR. As for how the authors treated the data: The number of nucleated cells in each sample was estimated from the amplification of reference gene primers within the assay. To quantify the absolute abundance of each unique TCRbeta CDR3 rearrangement, sequence reads were collapsed and filtered. Productive Simpson clonality was computed per sample as the square root of Simpson's diversity index over productive rearrangements. Sourced from immuneACCESS, this table was stored by TCRdb with only in-frame sequences that have V and J called. A share of the clones is absent; for the studies checked, an unresolved V gene accounts for under half, and the remainder has no known explanation. That table furnishes V, J and clone size, whereas the DNA furnished D and trimming. The sample table lists about 360,000 clones, around 90% of them with a count of one. The ten largest account for around 3% of the sample.

The clonotype comes from a human donor in a cohort sampled during active COVID-19. The chain couples TRBV29-1 to TRBJ1-1; the D gene is unclear. The material sequenced was peripheral blood. The DNA sequence is given as TGCAGCGTACGCGACACTGAAGCTTTCTTT. This codes for CSVRDTEAFF. Outside the CDR3, residues come from the reference TRBV29-1 and TRBJ1-1 proteins, so the full variable domain is: SAVISQKPSRDICQRGTSLTIQCQVDSQVTMMFWYRQQPGQSLTLIATANQGSEATYESGFVIDKFPISRPNLTFSTLTVSNMSPEDSSIYLCSVRDTEAFFGQGTRLTVV.